The 25 T cell receptor beta chains reported below all come from one sample, sequenced in a study of T cell responses to AZD1222 COVID-19 vaccine. Using immunoSEQ multiplex PCR, the repertoire was profiled, and TCRdb retains in-frame clones only, with some absent. This sample carries about 42,000 clones, 88% of them seen once, and the ten largest clones take around a quarter. The material sequenced was peripheral blood, taken 28 days after the second AZD1222 dose. These receptors originate from an adult who received the AZD1222 COVID-19 vaccine.

V gene TRBV3-1 (or the pseudogene TRBV3-2) combines with J gene TRBJ2-3; 9 nucleotides match TRBD2. Germline loops: CDR1 LGHDT, CDR2 YNNKEL (reference sequence). With 4 bases clipped from V and 2 bases from J, the junction kept 4 bases outside the gene matches. The CDR3 loop spans 15 amino acids. Here the CDR3 DNA reads TGTGCCAGCAGCCCCAGCGGGGGGTTCACAGATACGCAGTATTTT. Amino acids: CASSPSGGFTDTQYF.

The CDR3 loop reads CASSSTSSEGYGYTF. For the CDR3, the DNA is TGTGCCAGCAGCTCCACGTCCTCAGAGGGCTATGGCTACACCTTC. V is TRBV7-2 and J is TRBJ1-2; D gene unclear. In germline, CDR1 is SGHTA, CDR2 FQGNSA. The CDR3 sequence is 15 residues long. V was shortened by 4 bases and J by 4 bases, with 16 bases between the two germline ends.

The chain is built from TRBV6-1 and TRBJ1-5; D not certain. CDR3 length equals 16 residues. Germline CDR1 is MNHNS and CDR2 is SASEGT. V gave up 2 bases and J gave up 0 bases, with 11 bases separating them. The CDR3 region has the DNA TGTGCCAGCAGTGAACGCGGGCTCTATAGCAATCAGCCCCAGCATTTT. Translating it yields CASSERGLYSNQPQHF.

The V gene is TRBV5-1, the J gene TRBJ2-3; D may match TRBD1 or TRBD2 (5 bases each). Germline CDR1 reads SGHRS; CDR2 reads YFSETQ. V was clipped by 0 bases and J by 0 bases, with 8 bases between them. This CDR3 comprises 15 residues. CDR3 DNA sequence: TGCGCCAGCAGCTTGGGGGGGAAGAGCACAGATACGCAGTATTTT. This sequence encodes CASSLGGKSTDTQYF.

J is TRBJ1-5 and V is TRBV19, with TRBD1 identical over 7 bases. The CDR3 runs 15 residues. The V segment lost 4 bases and the J segment 5 bases; nucleotides outside the gene matches: 8. Germline loops: CDR1 LNHDA, CDR2 SQIVND (reference sequence). CDR3 in amino acids: CASSTRQGVHQPQHF. The CDR3 DNA reads as TGTGCCAGTAGTACTCGACAGGGAGTTCATCAGCCCCAGCATTTT.

The rearrangement uses TRBV9 and TRBJ2-5; 11 nucleotides line up with TRBD1. Germline assignment: CDR1 SGDLS and CDR2 YYNGEE. J was trimmed by 3 bases and V by 3 bases; bases with no gene match: 7. This CDR3 has 16 amino acids. CDR3 sequence (DNA): TGTGCCAGCAGCGCATTACCGGGACAGGGGGAAGAGACCCAGTACTTC. This translates into CASSALPGQGEETQYF. Together with reference TRBV9 and TRBJ2-5, the CDR3 gives the full variable domain: DSGVTQTPKHLITATGQRVTLRCSPRSGDLSVYWYQQSLDQGLQFLIQYYNGEERAKGNILERFSAQQFPDLHSELNLSSLELGDSALYFCASSALPGQGEETQYFGPGTRLLVL.

The J gene is TRBJ2-3, the V gene TRBV7-2; D is ambiguous. The CDR3 has 12 amino acids. Germline V gene data show CDR1 as SGHTA and CDR2 as FQGNSA. The germline V and J ends were trimmed by 2 bases and 6 bases, with 6 bases remaining between them. This CDR3 reads CASSLFGDTQYF. CDR3 in DNA: TGTGCCAGCAGCTTATTTGGGGATACGCAGTATTTT.

The chain has TRBV15 and TRBJ1-3, with TRBD1 matching over 10 bases. The length of the CDR3 is 15 residues. After removal of 0 bases from V and 8 bases from J, the junction contained 4 bases not matched to a gene. Per the germline V gene, CDR1 is LNHNV and CDR2 is YYDKDF (reference sequence). CDR3 protein: CATSRELDRGYTIYF. Written as DNA, the CDR3 is TGTGCCACCAGCAGAGAATTGGACAGGGGGTACACCATATATTTT. Supplemented by reference TRBV15 and TRBJ1-3, the full variable domain reads DAMVIQNPRYQVTQFGKPVTLSCSQTLNHNVMYWYQQKSSQAPKLLFHYYDKDFNNEADTPDNFQSRRPNTSFCFLDIRSPGLGDTAMYLCATSRELDRGYTIYFGEGSWLTVV.

This chain uses TRBV7-2 with TRBJ1-2, with a tentative D call TRBD1 (6 bases). Germline V CDR1 and CDR2: SGHTA, FQGNSA. The CDR3 runs to 13 residues. V dropped 0 bases and J dropped 5 bases, with 7 bases sitting between them. CDR3 sequence (DNA): TGTGCCAGCAGCTTAGCCCAGGGGTATGGCTACACCTTC. It encodes CASSLAQGYGYTF.

The chain couples TRBV3-1 (or the pseudogene TRBV3-2) to TRBJ1-3; possible D gene TRBD1, 6 bases. V lost 5 bases and J lost 2, with 10 bases in between. CDR3 length: 14 residues. Germline V CDR1 and CDR2: LGHDT, YNNKEL (reference sequence). The CDR3: CASSGGHPGNTIYF. The DNA for the CDR3 is TGTGCCAGCAGCGGGGGCCACCCTGGAAACACCATATATTTT.

The rearrangement links TRBV7-2 to TRBJ1-2, with D maybe TRBD1 (5 bases). Trimming removed 1 base from V and 2 bases from J, with 8 bases in between. The germline gives CDR1 SGHTA, CDR2 FQGNSA. This CDR3 contains 14 residues. CDR3 nucleotide sequence: TGTGCCAGCAGCTTAGGATCAGGGAACTATGGCTACACCTTC. This gives the protein CASSLGSGNYGYTF. Full variable domain (remainder filled in from reference TRBV7-2 and TRBJ1-2): GAGVSQSPSNKVTEKGKDVELRCDPISGHTALYWYRQSLGQGLEFLIYFQGNSAPDKSGLPSDRFSAERTGGSVSTLTIQRTQQEDSAVYLCASSLGSGNYGYTFGSGTRLTVV.

This sequence joins TRBV10-3 and TRBJ2-2, with unresolved D. Germline CDR1 is ENHRY and CDR2 is SYGVKD. This CDR3 spans 14 amino acids. V was clipped by 4 bases and J by 5 bases, with 11 bases between them. In nucleotides, the CDR3 is TGTGCCATCAGTGGTCTCCACGGGACCGGGGAGCTGTTTTTT. Encoded protein: CAISGLHGTGELFF.

The chain links TRBV2 to TRBJ1-1; TRBD1 aligns across 9 bases. The CDR3 covers 15 residues. Germline loops: CDR1 SNHLY, CDR2 FYNNEI. V dropped 6 bases and J dropped 1; count of bases not matched to a gene: 6. In DNA form, the CDR3 reads TGTGCCAGCAGCCCGGGACAGGGTGCGAACACTGAAGCTTTCTTT. Amino acid sequence: CASSPGQGANTEAFF. Complete variable domain (other parts from reference TRBV2 and TRBJ1-1): EPEVTQTPSHQVTQMGQEVILRCVPISNHLYFYWYRQILGQKVEFLVSFYNNEISEKSEIFDDQFSVERPDGSNFTLKIRSTKLEDSAMYFCASSPGQGANTEAFFGQGTRLTVV.

Note on this clone: Relative to the germline gene, one junction end is altered; a read error may explain this. The rearrangement joins TRBV15 to TRBJ1-5; no clear D gene. Germline loops: CDR1 LNHNV, CDR2 YYDKDF (reference sequence). The CDR3 spans 15 residues. CDR3 region: CATRRGRDSNQPRHF. CDR3 DNA: TGTGCCACCAGGAGAGGGAGGGATAGCAATCAGCCCCGGCATTTT.

The genes are TRBV5-1 and TRBJ2-5; D is possibly TRBD2 (5 bases). The CDR3 covers 14 residues. Trimming pared 0 bases from V and 0 bases from J, leaving 6 bases between. Looked up from germline, CDR1 is SGHRS and CDR2 is YFSETQ. The CDR3 coding sequence is TGCGCCAGCAGCTTGGGCGGGTACCAAGAGACCCAGTACTTC. This translates into CASSLGGYQETQYF.

The chain joins TRBV6-5 to TRBJ1-2; D unclear. CDR1 and CDR2 (germline): MNHEY, SVGAGI. This CDR3 comprises 13 residues. Trimming cost V 7 bases and J 7 bases, with 16 bases left between them. CDR3 in amino acids: CASKVGMDAGYTF. In DNA, the CDR3 is TGTGCCAGCAAGGTCGGAATGGATGCTGGCTACACCTTC.

The chain carries TRBV7-2 and TRBJ2-2, with D uncertain. Deletions cut 3 bases from V and 5 bases from J, with 7 bases between. The CDR3 covers 13 residues. Germline values: CDR1 SGHTA, CDR2 FQGNSA. CDR3: CASSLKGTGELFF. CDR3 DNA: TGTGCCAGCAGCTTGAAGGGAACCGGGGAGCTGTTTTTT.

V is TRBV30 and J is TRBJ1-1; weak D call: TRBD1 (6 bases). Trimming shortened V by 2 bases and J by 11 bases, and 15 bases separated the two germline ends. The CDR3 is 12 amino acids. Germline loops: CDR1 GTSNPN, CDR2 SVGIG (reference sequence). This CDR3 is CAWSKGGSRAFF. CDR3 in DNA: TGTGCCTGGAGTAAAGGGGGGAGTAGGGCTTTCTTT.

This chain uses TRBV19 with TRBJ1-5; no firm D call. The CDR3 is 15 residues long. Germline-derived CDR1 and CDR2 are LNHDA and SQIVND (reference sequence). Trimming removed 6 bases at V and 1 base at J, with 13 bases between. CDR3 sequence (DNA): TGTGCCAGTAGCCCCTCCGGTAGGAGCAATCAGCCCCAGCATTTT. This translates into CASSPSGRSNQPQHF.

The V gene is TRBV19, the J gene TRBJ1-3; D unclear. Germline V gene lookup returns CDR1 LNHDA and CDR2 SQIVND (reference sequence). CDR3 length: 14 residues. Between the trimmed V and J ends, which lost 7 bases and 2 bases, there was a span of 12 bases. The DNA of the CDR3 is TGTGCCAGTATCTCCGGCGGGACTGGAAACACCATATATTTT. Protein product: CASISGGTGNTIYF.

This clone was picked up one time. V is TRBV11-1 and J is TRBJ2-7; tentatively, D is TRBD1 (6 bases). The CDR3 has 14 amino acids. Germline CDR1 SGHAT, CDR2 FQDESV (reference sequence). V was shortened by 5 bases and J by 0 bases, with 11 bases between the two germline ends. The CDR3 sequence: CASSLTGYSYEQYF. CDR3 DNA: TGTGCCAGCAGCCTCACAGGGTACTCCTACGAGCAGTACTTC.

The chain joins TRBV3-1 (or the pseudogene TRBV3-2) to TRBJ1-1; D ambiguous. This CDR3 is built from 13 residues. The ends were cut back, 7 bases at V and 2 bases at J, with 11 bases in the middle. Germline V gives CDR1 LGHDT, CDR2 YNNKEL (reference sequence). Here the CDR3 DNA reads TGTGCCAGCACCCAGTATGCCAACACTGAAGCTTTCTTT. Translated: CASTQYANTEAFF.

The genes are TRBV15 and TRBJ2-7, with 7 bases fitting TRBD2. Germline-derived CDR1 and CDR2 are LNHNV and YYDKDF (reference sequence). CDR3 size: 15 residues. The junction had 11 bases not matched to a gene; V was cut back by 3 bases and J by 6 bases. CDR3 coding DNA: TGTGCCACCAGCAGTCTCCCAACGGGGAGGGTCGAGCAGTACTTC. Translating gives CATSSLPTGRVEQYF. Variable domain in full (rest from reference TRBV15 and TRBJ2-7): DAMVIQNPRYQVTQFGKPVTLSCSQTLNHNVMYWYQQKSSQAPKLLFHYYDKDFNNEADTPDNFQSRRPNTSFCFLDIRSPGLGDTAMYLCATSSLPTGRVEQYFGPGTRLTVT.

The CDR3 region is CASRGFYNEQFF. CDR3 bases: TGTGCCAGCAGGGGATTTTACAATGAGCAGTTCTTC. The rearrangement links TRBV7-8 to TRBJ2-1; no firm D call. CDR3 size: 12 residues. The V and J ends lost 6 bases and 4 bases respectively, with 7 bases between them. Germline lookup yields CDR1 SGHVS and CDR2 FQNEAQ.

This CDR3 is CASSSQGLETQYF. CDR3 sequence (DNA): TGTGCCAGCAGCTCACAGGGGCTTGAGACCCAGTACTTC. The chain employs TRBV5-5 and TRBJ2-5; 7 bases map to TRBD1. The germline gives CDR1 SGHKS, CDR2 YYEKEE (reference sequence). V lost 3 bases, J lost 5 bases, and 4 bases stayed unmatched. The CDR3 spans 13 residues.